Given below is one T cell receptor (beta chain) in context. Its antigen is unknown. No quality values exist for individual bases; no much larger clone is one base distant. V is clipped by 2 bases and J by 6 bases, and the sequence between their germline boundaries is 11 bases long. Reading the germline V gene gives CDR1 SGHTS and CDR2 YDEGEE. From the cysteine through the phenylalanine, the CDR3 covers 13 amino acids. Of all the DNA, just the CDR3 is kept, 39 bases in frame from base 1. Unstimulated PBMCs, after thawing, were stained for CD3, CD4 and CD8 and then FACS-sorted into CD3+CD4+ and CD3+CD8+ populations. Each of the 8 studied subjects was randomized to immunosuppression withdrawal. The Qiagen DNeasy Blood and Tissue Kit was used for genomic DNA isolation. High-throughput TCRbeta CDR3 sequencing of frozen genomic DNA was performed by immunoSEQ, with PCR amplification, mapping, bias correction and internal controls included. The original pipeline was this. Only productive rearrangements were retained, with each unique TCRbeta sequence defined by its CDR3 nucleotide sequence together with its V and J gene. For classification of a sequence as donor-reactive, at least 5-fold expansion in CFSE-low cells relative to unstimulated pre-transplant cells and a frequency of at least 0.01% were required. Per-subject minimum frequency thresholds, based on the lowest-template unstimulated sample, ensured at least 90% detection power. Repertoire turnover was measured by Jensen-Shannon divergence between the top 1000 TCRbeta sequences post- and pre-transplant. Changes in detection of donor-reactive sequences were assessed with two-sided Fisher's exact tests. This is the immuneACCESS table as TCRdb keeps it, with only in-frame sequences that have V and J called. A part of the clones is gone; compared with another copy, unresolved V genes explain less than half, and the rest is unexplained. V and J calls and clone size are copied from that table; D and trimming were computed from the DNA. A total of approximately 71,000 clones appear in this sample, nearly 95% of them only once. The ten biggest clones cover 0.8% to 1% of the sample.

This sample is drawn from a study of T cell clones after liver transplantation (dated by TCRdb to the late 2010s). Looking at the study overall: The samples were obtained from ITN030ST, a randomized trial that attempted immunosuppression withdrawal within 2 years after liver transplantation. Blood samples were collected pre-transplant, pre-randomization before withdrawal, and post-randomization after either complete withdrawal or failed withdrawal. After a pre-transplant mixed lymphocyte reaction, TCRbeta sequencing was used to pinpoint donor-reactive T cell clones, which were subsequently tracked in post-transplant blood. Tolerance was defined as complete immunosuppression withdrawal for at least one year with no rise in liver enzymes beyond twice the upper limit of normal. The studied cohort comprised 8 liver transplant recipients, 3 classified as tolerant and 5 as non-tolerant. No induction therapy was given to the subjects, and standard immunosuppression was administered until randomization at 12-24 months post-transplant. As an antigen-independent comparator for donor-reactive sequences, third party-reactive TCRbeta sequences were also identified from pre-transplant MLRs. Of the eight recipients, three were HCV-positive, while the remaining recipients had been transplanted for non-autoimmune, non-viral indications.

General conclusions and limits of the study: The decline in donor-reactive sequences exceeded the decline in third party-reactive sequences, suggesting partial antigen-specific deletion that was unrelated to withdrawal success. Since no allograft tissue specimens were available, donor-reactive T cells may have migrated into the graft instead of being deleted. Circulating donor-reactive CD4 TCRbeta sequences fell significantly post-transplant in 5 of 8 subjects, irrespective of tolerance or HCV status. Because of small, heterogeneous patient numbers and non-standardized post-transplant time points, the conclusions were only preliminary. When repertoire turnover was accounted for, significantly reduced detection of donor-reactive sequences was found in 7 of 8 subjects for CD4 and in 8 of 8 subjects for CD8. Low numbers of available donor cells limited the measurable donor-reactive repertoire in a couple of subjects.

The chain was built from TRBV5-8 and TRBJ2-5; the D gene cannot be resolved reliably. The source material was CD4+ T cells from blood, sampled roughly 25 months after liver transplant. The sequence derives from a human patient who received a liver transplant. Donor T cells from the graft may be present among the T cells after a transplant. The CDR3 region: CASSFRASQTQYF. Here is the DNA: TGTGCCAGCAGCTTCCGGGCCTCACAGACCCAGTACTTC.